This record concerns one TCR beta chain sequence. Its antigen is unidentified. The sample belongs to a study of CD8+ T cells in alopecia areata. Points from the study as a whole: Whether baseline CD8+ expansion is linked to response remains uncertain, given a single nonresponder. Scalp sequencing also captures normal skin's resident alphabeta T cells.

Looked up from germline, CDR1 is MNHEY and CDR2 is SMNVEV (reference sequence). With 1 base removed from V and 2 bases from J, the gap between germline ends came to 16 bases. The CDR3 contains 17 residues. Following RNA extraction, reverse transcription yielded cDNA that acted as the sequencing template. Some clones are missing from TCRdb's copy, which holds only in-frame ones; the method was immunoSEQ multiplex PCR. The profile shows 120,000 to 150,000 clones, about four fifths of them singletons. Sample treatment: oral pan-JAK inhibitor, 5-10 mg twice daily. Specimens obtained from alopecia areata patients comprised lesional scalp punch biopsies and peripheral blood.

The chain has TRBV27 and TRBJ2-3, with a tentative D call TRBD1 (7 bases). Sequencing used CD8+ T cells sorted from blood, obtained at week 4, from a patient treated with tofacitinib. The sequence was obtained from a human donor with alopecia areata. The CDR3 loop reads CASSLLGGRLDTDTQYF. The CDR3 DNA follows: TGTGCCAGCAGTTTATTAGGGGGCCGACTAGACACAGATACGCAGTATTTT.